This T cell receptor beta chain was observed in a study of T cell responses to AZD1222 COVID-19 vaccine (dated by TCRdb to the early 2020s). Broadly, across the study: AZD1222 recipients with second doses at about 4 weeks or about 12 weeks were pooled, because spike-specific TCR depth and breadth did not differ between schedules. Trial participants were enrolled into age subgroups of 18-55, 56-69 and 70-plus years, which contained about 150, 27 and 61 TCR-sequenced participants, respectively. A total of 230 to 250 trial participants underwent TCR sequencing, of whom nearly 210 had received two doses of AZD1222 and about 26 had received two doses of the MenACWY control vaccine. Overall study results and their limits: Most participants were white British and females outnumbered males, and the authors suggested that clonal diversity may have been underestimated. After two AZD1222 doses, both the breadth and the depth of spike-specific TCRs were significantly higher than at day 0 and than in MenACWY recipients. Reportedly, almost half of the unique spike-specific TCRs recognized epitopes lying outside the regions that are mutated in the B.1.351 and B.1.1.7 variants. Because no day 14 peak-response samples were available, the repertoires could be characterized only after the peak T cell response. CD4 TCRs associated with the vaccine covered the entire spike protein, and the dominant responses were in regions 160-218 and 743-854. Conclusions about previously exposed vaccinees were limited because only a handful of AZD1222 recipients were SARS-CoV-2 seropositive at baseline. The 56-69-year group was small, and its depth increase did not reach significance, likely because of low power.

The time point label corresponds to: baseline before first vaccination. Samples from vaccinated people were obtained from the UK trials COV001 and COV002, which included a single-blind randomized controlled phase 2/3 trial of AZD1222 (ChAdOx1 nCoV-19) in healthy adults. For TCRbeta chain sequencing, PBMC samples were collected from trial participants at day 0 and at day 28 after the second dose. The CDR3 regions of human TCRbeta chains were subjected to immunosequencing. Per the source publication's procedure: Repertoire TCRs were checked for matches against a reference library of SARS-CoV-2-specific TCRs that had been generated using the MIRA antigen-specificity platform. Breadth was defined as the fraction of unique TCRs that were SARS-CoV-2-associated. Depth was defined as the fraction of total T cells that were SARS-CoV-2-associated. Using the MIRA data, each spike-specific TCR was assigned both to the spike region to which the TCR was reactive and to a CD4 or CD8 class. Log10-transformed breadth and depth values were compared by one-way ANOVA with Sidak's multiple comparisons tests. Sourced from immuneACCESS, this table was stored by TCRdb with only in-frame sequences that have V and J called. A share of the clones is absent; for the studies checked, an unresolved V gene accounts for under half, and the remainder has no known explanation. That table supplies the V and J calls and clone size; D and trimming were determined from the DNA. This sample gives around 87,000 clones in total; around 84% of them show up just once. Clones ranked in the top ten supply roughly a tenth of the sample.

Remarks on this clone: Its recognized antigen is unknown. No base-level quality is on record; no much larger clone is a single base apart.

Sequences GTSNPN (CDR1) and SVGIG (CDR2) are obtained from the germline V gene (reference sequence). The CDR3 starts with the cysteine, ends with the phenylalanine, and has 13 residues. Just CDR3 DNA is preserved here, 39 bases in frame from base 1. The junction carries 9 bases between V and J, which are trimmed by 2 bases and 4 bases respectively. The starting material was peripheral blood, obtained on day 0 of AZD1222 vaccination. The chain links TRBV30 with TRBJ1-5, and perhaps TRBD1 as D gene, on 6 matching bases. The source is an adult in good health. The nucleotide sequence reads TGTGCCTGGAGTATGGGGGCGAATCAGCCCCAGCATTTT. This translates into CAWSMGANQPQHF.